Shown below are 29 T cell receptor beta chains from a single sample sequenced in a study of T-cell reconstitution after alpha-beta-depleted transplantation in children. TCRbeta library preparation incorporated unique molecular identifiers. TCRdb re-called the PCR reads with MiXCR, one entry per CDR3 protein. The sample records 360,000 or so distinct CDR3 sequences, 20% being singletons. The specimen comprised PBMCs from the stem cell graft donor, sampled from the stem cell graft. These receptors all stem from a human donor who donated a stem cell graft to a child with acute myeloid leukemia.

This clonotype appeared a few times. The chain links TRBV20-1 to TRBJ2-2, with TRBD1 as a possible D gene (5 bases). V lost 3 bases to trimming and J lost 8 bases, with 13 bases between them. Germline V gives CDR1 DFQATT, CDR2 SNEGSKA (reference sequence). CDR3 length equals 13 residues. CDR3 loop: CSASVSTEGELFF. CDR3 nucleotides: TGCAGTGCTAGCGTATCGACAGAAGGGGAGCTGTTTTTT.

This chain uses TRBV29-1 with TRBJ2-1, with D possibly TRBD2 on 5 matching bases. Germline lookup yields CDR1 SQVTM and CDR2 ANQGSEA. Trimming stripped 7 bases from V and 2 bases from J, with 24 bases between. The CDR3 is made up of 17 amino acids. The CDR3 DNA follows: TGCAGCGCCCCGTCCGAGGGATTTTTGAGCCCCTACAATGAGCAGTTCTTC. It specifies CSAPSEGFLSPYNEQFF.

This clonotype came up a few times. V usage is TRBV7-9 and J usage is TRBJ1-6; D uncertain. V was pared by 0 bases and J by 13 bases, with 7 bases between. Per germline, CDR1 SEHNR and CDR2 FQNEAQ (reference sequence). The CDR3 contains 12 residues. In DNA form, the CDR3 reads TGTGCCAGCAGCTTAGCGGCCCACCCCCTCCACTTT. It translates to CASSLAAHPLHF.

The V gene is TRBV28, the J gene TRBJ2-2, with D possibly being TRBD1 (5 bases). Deletions cut 8 bases from V and 5 bases from J, with 12 bases between. CDR1 is MDHEN, CDR2 SYDVKM, per germline. This CDR3 contains 13 residues. CDR3 bases: TGTGCCAGCTGCAGGGCGTATACCGGGGAGCTGTTTTTT. This sequence encodes CASCRAYTGELFF.

The chain uses TRBV5-1 and TRBJ2-5; D is possibly TRBD2 (6 bases). The CDR3 spans 15 residues. The germline V and J ends were trimmed by 4 bases and 2 bases, with 15 bases remaining between them. From germline, CDR1 is SGHRS and CDR2 YFSETQ. The CDR3 loop reads CASSTTRGPQETQYF. The DNA for the CDR3 is TGCGCCAGCAGCACGACTAGGGGACCTCAAGAGACCCAGTACTTC.

Details on this clonotype: Sequence at one end of the junction differs from germline and may be a read error. The gene calls are TRBV2 and TRBJ2-7; tentatively, D is TRBD1 or TRBD2 (5 bases each). CDR1 SNHLY and CDR2 FYNNEI come from the germline V gene. The CDR3 contains 12 residues. CDR3 protein: CASSGTRSEKYF. CDR3 coding DNA: TGTGCCAGCAGCGGGACCAGGAGCGAGAAGTACTTC.

CDR3 sequence (DNA): TGTGCCAGCTCCAATACTGGGGCCAACGTCCTGACTTTC. Translated, it gives CASSNTGANVLTF. The chain is built from TRBV7-3 and TRBJ2-6, with D hard to call. Per germline, CDR1 SGHTA and CDR2 FQGTGA. V was trimmed by 8 bases and J by 2 bases, leaving 7 bases between them. CDR3 length equals 13 residues.

This clonotype turned up a few times. At one of its ends the junction is not consistent with the germline gene, which may arise from a read error. The V call is TRBV12-3 or TRBV12-4, the J call TRBJ2-7; no clear D. The CDR3 is 14 amino acids. The CDR3 DNA follows: TGTGCTAGCACCCCTGGCGGCGGATTCTACGAGCAGTACTTC. This codes for CASTPGGGFYEQYF.

This clonotype has at least ten counts. This chain uses TRBV12-3 or TRBV12-4 with TRBJ2-1; the D call may be TRBD1 or TRBD2 (5 bases each). V lost 3 bases to trimming and J lost 2 bases, with 11 bases between them. The CDR3 runs to 15 residues. The chain's CDR3 is CASSFFRGPYNEQFF. The CDR3 nucleotides are TGTGCCAGCAGTTTTTTCCGGGGACCCTACAATGAGCAGTTCTTC.

The V call is TRBV12-3 or TRBV12-4, the J call TRBJ1-4; 9 nucleotides agree with TRBD1. The CDR3 has 14 amino acids. The junction had 7 bases not matched to a gene; V was cut back by 5 bases and J by 9 bases. The CDR3 spells CASSRDRVDQKLFF. As DNA, the CDR3 is TGTGCCAGCAGTCGGGACAGGGTGGATCAAAAACTGTTTTTT.

This clonotype was detected a few times. This chain's CDR3 is CSARDRGIYEQYF. CDR3 DNA sequence: TGCAGTGCTAGGGACAGGGGAATCTACGAGCAGTACTTC. J is TRBJ2-7 and V is TRBV20-1, with TRBD1 identical over 9 bases. V was clipped by 3 bases and J by 3 bases; unmatched bases: 3. The CDR3 has 13 amino acids. The germline gives CDR1 DFQATT, CDR2 SNEGSKA (reference sequence).

This clonotype was observed a few times. The chain combines TRBV11-2 with TRBJ2-1, with D perhaps matching TRBD1 (5 bases). The CDR3 is 12 residues long. Trimming took 1 base from V and 9 from J, leaving 7 bases between them. The germline V gene encodes CDR1 SGHAT and CDR2 FQNNGV. This CDR3 reads CASSLGGVEQFF. CDR3 bases: TGTGCCAGCAGCTTAGGGGGCGTTGAGCAGTTCTTC.

This clonotype was counted a few times. This sequence joins TRBV20-1 and TRBJ2-7, with 9 nucleotides matching TRBD1. J gave up 2 bases and V 5 bases, and 7 bases lay outside the gene matches. Germline lookup yields CDR1 DFQATT and CDR2 SNEGSKA (reference sequence). CDR3 size: 14 residues. The CDR3 loop reads CSAGTGLQTYEQYF. For the CDR3, the DNA is TGCAGTGCTGGGACAGGGTTACAGACCTACGAGCAGTACTTC.

The DNA for the CDR3 is TGCGCCAGCAGCCAAGACGAATGGGCTAGACCGTACAATGAGCAGTTCTTC. Translated: CASSQDEWARPYNEQFF. The V call is TRBV4-3, the J call TRBJ2-1; D remains unclear. This CDR3 comprises 17 residues. Germline assignment: CDR1 LGHNA and CDR2 YSLEER. Trimming shortened V by 0 bases and J by 4 bases, and 16 bases separated the two germline ends.

In its sample, this clonotype was seen a few times. The chain combines TRBV20-1 with TRBJ1-5; D may be TRBD1 (5 bases). Germline V CDR1 and CDR2: DFQATT, SNEGSKA (reference sequence). The CDR3 runs 15 residues. V was cut by 6 bases and J by 1 base, with 16 bases left in between. As DNA, the CDR3 is TGCAGTGCAGGACCGGGGGGTGTCAGCAATCAGCCCCAGCATTTT. This sequence encodes CSAGPGGVSNQPQHF.

This clonotype was counted ten times or more. This chain uses TRBV25-1 with TRBJ2-5; possibly TRBD1 for D (5 bases). The CDR3 runs 14 residues. Germline loops: CDR1 MGHDK, CDR2 SYGVNS. Trimming shortened V by 2 bases and J by 5 bases, and 12 bases separated the two germline ends. The CDR3 loop is CASSETQGWETQYF. The CDR3 DNA reads TGTGCCAGCAGTGAAACGCAGGGCTGGGAGACCCAGTACTTC.

The rearrangement joins TRBV28 to TRBJ2-7; 7 nucleotides agree with TRBD2. The germline V gene has CDR1 MDHEN and CDR2 SYDVKM. Trimming cost V 8 bases and J 2 bases; bases outside gene matches: 6. The CDR3 length is 13 residues. The chain's CDR3 is CASWSGIAYEQYF. As DNA, the CDR3 is TGTGCCAGCTGGAGCGGGATTGCCTACGAGCAGTACTTC.

This clonotype was seen many times. The rearrangement links TRBV29-1 to TRBJ2-3; tentatively, D is TRBD2 (6 bases). From germline, CDR1 is SQVTM and CDR2 ANQGSEA. V was trimmed by 6 bases and J by 3 bases, leaving 7 bases between them. The length of the CDR3 is 11 residues. This chain's CDR3 is CSVRGTDTQYF. The CDR3 DNA sequence: TGCAGCGTCCGGGGGACAGATACGCAGTATTTT.

This clonotype was counted a few times. This chain connects TRBV5-1 to TRBJ2-7; no firm D call. Trimming removed 2 bases at V and 3 bases at J, with 12 bases between. CDR1 is SGHRS, CDR2 YFSETQ, per germline. This CDR3 region has 14 residues. The CDR3 reads CASSLAPVNYEQYF. The CDR3 DNA sequence: TGCGCCAGCAGCTTAGCTCCCGTTAACTACGAGCAGTACTTC.

The chain joins TRBV19 to TRBJ2-1; 7 bases line up with TRBD2. Germline loops: CDR1 LNHDA, CDR2 SQIVND (reference sequence). The CDR3 is 13 residues long. J was trimmed by 7 bases and V by 4 bases; bases with no gene match: 4. This chain's CDR3 is CASSSGSPNEQFF. The CDR3, as DNA: TGTGCCAGTAGTAGCGGGAGCCCTAATGAGCAGTTCTTC. Looking up the rest from reference TRBV19 and TRBJ2-1 gives the full variable domain: DGGITQSPKYLFRKEGQNVTLSCEQNLNHDAMYWYRQDPGQGLRLIYYSQIVNDFQKGDIAEGYSVSREKKESFPLTVTSAQKNPTAFYLCASSSGSPNEQFFGPGTRLTVL.

This clonotype was detected only a few times. This rearrangement joins TRBV7-2 to TRBJ2-7; D gene unclear. The CDR3 has 15 amino acids. Deletions cut 2 bases from V and 2 bases from J, with 13 bases between. Germline V CDR1 and CDR2: SGHTA, FQGNSA. This CDR3 reads CASSLNGGTTYEQYF. The CDR3, as DNA: TGTGCCAGCAGCTTAAATGGCGGAACAACCTACGAGCAGTACTTC.

The rearrangement uses TRBV6-5 and TRBJ2-1; 10 bases align to TRBD1. CDR3 length equals 15 residues. The J segment lost 9 bases and the V segment lost 6 bases, leaving 11 bases of the junction unmatched. Germline-derived CDR1 and CDR2 are MNHEY and SVGAGI. CDR3 in amino acids: CASRLRDRGLGEQFF. The CDR3 DNA reads as TGTGCCAGCAGACTCCGGGACAGGGGTTTAGGTGAGCAGTTCTTC.

The chain uses TRBV12-3 or TRBV12-4 and TRBJ2-3, with D perhaps matching TRBD1 (5 bases). The length of the CDR3 is 14 residues. With 6 bases removed from V and 8 bases from J, the gap between germline ends came to 18 bases. The CDR3 reads CASSPPQGRATQYF. The CDR3, as DNA: TGTGCCAGCAGCCCGCCTCAGGGTCGGGCTACGCAGTATTTT.

V and J are TRBV24-1 and TRBJ2-5; 7 bases match TRBD1. The CDR3 has 15 amino acids. The V gene end was trimmed by 4 bases and the J gene end by 2 bases; junction bases not matched to a gene: 6. The germline gives CDR1 KGHDR, CDR2 SFDVKD. CDR3 in DNA: TGTGCCACCAGTGACCCCGGGACAGCTCAAGAGACCCAGTACTTC. Amino acid sequence: CATSDPGTAQETQYF.

The V and J genes are TRBV4-2 and TRBJ1-1; the match to TRBD1 covers 8 bases. The CDR3 extends over 12 amino acids. The germline CDR1 and CDR2 sequences are LGHNA and YNFKEQ. With 3 bases clipped from V and 10 bases from J, the junction kept 4 bases outside the gene matches. This CDR3 reads CASSQDRAGAFF. CDR3 nucleotides: TGTGCCAGCAGCCAGGACAGGGCGGGAGCTTTCTTT.

As DNA, the CDR3 is TGCGCCAGCAGCCAAGAGAAGGGGTGGAGGGAGCAGTACTTC. Encoded protein: CASSQEKGWREQYF. This chain joins TRBV4-3 and TRBJ2-7; D tentatively reads TRBD1 or TRBD2 (5 bases each). Germline CDR1 and CDR2: LGHNA and YSLEER. The CDR3 runs 14 residues. Trimming shortened V by 0 bases and J by 7 bases, and 13 bases separated the two germline ends.

The V call is TRBV29-1, the J call TRBJ2-7; TRBD2 agrees at 7 bases. Germline assignment: CDR1 SQVTM and CDR2 ANQGSEA. This CDR3 contains 14 residues. The ends lost 1 base at V and 6 bases at J; junction bases unmatched: 9. Here the CDR3 DNA reads TGCAGCGTTGAAGTGGGAGGGAGGAGGGTCGAGCAGTACTTC. This sequence encodes CSVEVGGRRVEQYF.

This clonotype was recorded a few times. J is TRBJ1-1 and V is TRBV20-1; D remains unclear. The CDR3 covers 11 residues. V lost 3 bases and J 8 bases, leaving 10 bases between the germline ends. CDR1 DFQATT and CDR2 SNEGSKA come from the germline V gene (reference sequence). This chain's CDR3 is CSARSFLEAFF. The CDR3 coding sequence is TGCAGTGCTAGGTCCTTCTTGGAAGCTTTCTTT.

The rearrangement uses TRBV6-2 or TRBV6-3 and TRBJ1-6; 7 bases map to TRBD1. The germline V gene encodes CDR1 MNHEY and CDR2 SVGEGT. This CDR3 contains 14 residues. V dropped 7 bases and J dropped 7; count of bases not matched to a gene: 7. CDR3 region: CASNSGTANSPLHF. In DNA, the CDR3 is TGTGCCAGCAACTCCGGGACAGCGAATTCACCCCTCCACTTT.